The 26 T cell receptor beta chains presented below share a single source sample, sequenced in a study of T cells in Graves' hyperthyroidism and ophthalmopathy. Amplified regions were TCR beta CDR3 sequences from RNA transcripts. HTBI primers drove first-round RT-PCR of the TCR CDR3. TCRdb re-derived calls from the multiplex PCR reads in MiXCR, one entry per CDR3 protein. This table holds 540,000 or so distinct CDR3 sequences, approximately 15% found once. Sequencing was done on a sample of blood. These TCRs come from a woman in her twenties or thirties with Graves' hyperthyroidism.

This clonotype has only a few counts. The V call is TRBV6-1, the J call TRBJ2-3; 9 bases match TRBD2. The J segment lost 0 bases and the V segment lost 5 bases, leaving 6 bases of the junction unmatched. Germline CDR1 MNHNS, CDR2 SASEGT. The CDR3 consists of 16 residues. The CDR3 spells CASSYAGGGSTDTQYF. CDR3 coding DNA: TGTGCCAGCAGTTACGCGGGAGGGGGGAGCACAGATACGCAGTATTTT.

The chain joins TRBV6-5 to TRBJ1-2; D may be TRBD1 (6 bases). The CDR3 is made up of 19 amino acids. The V end was cut by 2 bases, the J end by 7 bases, with 29 bases between. Looked up from germline, CDR1 is MNHEY and CDR2 is SVGAGI. The CDR3 coding sequence is TGTGCCAGCAGTTACACTCCGACAGGAGCTCTGGGGATTTTCGGTGGCTACACCTTC. Protein product: CASSYTPTGALGIFGGYTF.

This clonotype was recorded a few times. The V and J genes are TRBV27 and TRBJ1-1, with 9 bases that match TRBD1. The CDR3 is made up of 16 amino acids. In germline, CDR1 is MNHEY, CDR2 SMNVEV (reference sequence). Trimming cost V 4 bases and J 0 bases; bases outside gene matches: 6. This chain's CDR3 is CASSSGTGSMNTEAFF. CDR3 sequence (DNA): TGTGCCAGCAGTTCGGGGACAGGGTCCATGAACACTGAAGCTTTCTTT.

The chain has TRBV25-1 and TRBJ1-3, with TRBD1 identical over 8 bases. The V gene end was trimmed by 2 bases and the J gene end by 0 bases; junction bases not matched to a gene: 6. Germline V gene lookup returns CDR1 MGHDK and CDR2 SYGVNS. CDR3 length: 17 amino acids. DNA for the CDR3: TGTGCCAGCAGTGAACTACAGGGGGAACCCTCTGGAAACACCATATATTTT. Encoded protein: CASSELQGEPSGNTIYF.

Ten or more counts support this clonotype. This chain links TRBV28 with TRBJ2-5; D possibly corresponds to TRBD1 (5 bases). CDR3 size: 14 residues. CDR1 MDHEN and CDR2 SYDVKM come from the germline V gene. Deletions cut 5 bases from V and 2 bases from J, with 12 bases between. The DNA of the CDR3 is TGTGCCAGCAGTGCCGGACACCAACAAGAGACCCAGTACTTC. It yields the protein CASSAGHQQETQYF.

This clonotype was recorded a few times. The gene calls are TRBV18 and TRBJ2-3; D possibly uses TRBD1 or TRBD2 (5 bases each). The germline V gene encodes CDR1 KGHSH and CDR2 LQKENI. The CDR3 is 15 residues long. V lost 0 bases and J lost 7, with 14 bases in between. The CDR3 sequence: CASSPPGSRGNTQYF. The DNA for the CDR3 is TGTGCCAGCTCACCACCCGGGTCGAGGGGCAATACGCAGTATTTT. The complete variable domain, with remaining parts taken from reference TRBV18 and TRBJ2-3, reads NAGVMQNPRHLVRRRGQEARLRCSPMKGHSHVYWYRQLPEEGLKFMVYLQKENIIDESGMPKERFSAEFPKEGPSILRIQQVVRGDSAAYFCASSPPGSRGNTQYFGPGTRLTVL.

This clonotype was counted ten times or more. The chain joins TRBV7-3 to TRBJ2-3; 9 bases match TRBD1. V trimming: 8 bases; J trimming: 8 bases; junction bases outside the gene matches: 8. Germline CDR1 reads SGHTA; CDR2 reads FQGTGA. The CDR3 has 13 amino acids. CDR3 region: CASDQGTGSTQYF. Written as DNA, the CDR3 is TGTGCCAGCGATCAAGGGACAGGGAGTACGCAGTATTTT.

The table lists this clonotype with a few counts. The chain employs TRBV9 and TRBJ2-1; 9 bases are a match to TRBD1. J was trimmed by 3 bases and V by 2 bases; bases with no gene match: 6. Germline V gives CDR1 SGDLS, CDR2 YYNGEE. This CDR3 spans 16 amino acids. CDR3 amino acids: CASSVTGTGSYNEQFF. CDR3 bases: TGTGCCAGCAGCGTGACCGGGACAGGGAGCTACAATGAGCAGTTCTTC.

On this clonotype: This may be a read error: a much more frequent sequence differs by one nucleotide. In DNA form, the CDR3 reads TGTGTCAGCAACAGACAGGGGGTGGCTTTCTTT. As protein: CVSNRQGVAFF. The V call is TRBV2, the J call TRBJ1-1; 9 nucleotides line up with TRBD1. Germline V gene lookup returns CDR1 SNHLY and CDR2 FYNNEI. The CDR3 length is 11 residues.

The V and J genes are TRBV13 and TRBJ2-3; D is possibly TRBD2 (5 bases). Germline-derived CDR1 and CDR2 are PRHDT and FYEKMQ (reference sequence). This CDR3 contains 13 residues. V was pared by 4 bases and J by 4 bases, with 9 bases between. The CDR3 protein is CASSSTEADTQYF. In DNA, the CDR3 is TGTGCCAGCAGCTCCACGGAGGCAGATACGCAGTATTTT.

This sequence joins TRBV11-2 and TRBJ2-1; 10 bases line up with TRBD2. The germline CDR1 and CDR2 sequences are SGHAT and FQNNGV. V lost 5 bases and J lost 6; bases outside the gene matches: 7. This CDR3 spans 15 amino acids. DNA for the CDR3: TGTGCCAGCAGCACCCGACTAGCGGGTTTCAATGAGCAGTTCTTC. It yields the protein CASSTRLAGFNEQFF.

Ten or more counts support this clonotype. The chain couples TRBV5-1 to TRBJ2-1; 12 nucleotides line up with TRBD1. The germline gives CDR1 SGHRS, CDR2 YFSETQ. The CDR3 sequence is 14 residues long. V shed 4 bases, J shed 9 bases, and the junction held 5 bases outside the gene matches. The CDR3 sequence: CASSPGTGGLEQFF. The CDR3 DNA sequence: TGCGCCAGCAGCCCCGGGACAGGGGGCCTTGAGCAGTTCTTC.

This clonotype was seen many times. The chain recombines TRBV5-1 with TRBJ2-1, with 8 positions matching TRBD2. The V and J ends lost 1 base and 3 bases, in that order; junction bases with no gene match: 9. Germline V gene lookup returns CDR1 SGHRS and CDR2 YFSETQ. The CDR3 consists of 17 residues. This CDR3 is CASSLLGVAGFYNEQFF. Here the CDR3 DNA reads TGCGCCAGCAGCTTGCTTGGGGTAGCGGGATTCTACAATGAGCAGTTCTTC.

This clonotype appeared many times. The rearrangement joins TRBV29-1 to TRBJ1-1; D is possibly TRBD1 (5 bases). The V end lost 4 bases, the J end lost 1 base, and 10 bases lay between the germline ends. The CDR3 has 13 residues. CDR1 is SQVTM and CDR2 is ANQGSEA in the germline V gene. In nucleotides, the CDR3 is TGCAGCGTTGGGGCTGGGGGGAACACTGAAGCTTTCTTT. As protein: CSVGAGGNTEAFF. Complete variable domain (other parts from reference TRBV29-1 and TRBJ1-1): SAVISQKPSRDICQRGTSLTIQCQVDSQVTMMFWYRQQPGQSLTLIATANQGSEATYESGFVIDKFPISRPNLTFSTLTVSNMSPEDSSIYLCSVGAGGNTEAFFGQGTRLTVV.

This clonotype was seen ten or more times. V usage is TRBV7-9 and J usage is TRBJ2-4; 9 bases are shared with TRBD1. The CDR3 is 18 amino acids. Germline values: CDR1 SEHNR, CDR2 FQNEAQ (reference sequence). The V segment lost 7 bases and the J segment 1 base; nucleotides outside the gene matches: 14. CDR3 residues: CASIPTGGENWAKNIQYF. The CDR3 bases are TGTGCCAGCATCCCGACAGGGGGTGAAAATTGGGCCAAAAACATTCAGTACTTC.

The V gene is TRBV5-1, the J gene TRBJ2-7; TRBD1 agrees at 8 bases. V shed 2 bases, J shed 3 bases, and the junction held 7 bases outside the gene matches. Germline-derived CDR1 and CDR2 are SGHRS and YFSETQ. This CDR3 is 15 amino acids long. Written as DNA, the CDR3 is TGCGCCAGCAGCTTAGTATTCGGACAGGGCTACGAGCAGTACTTC. Its translation is CASSLVFGQGYEQYF.

This clonotype was counted at least ten times. The rearrangement joins TRBV2 to TRBJ2-5; TRBD2 might be the D (6 bases). Germline V gives CDR1 SNHLY, CDR2 FYNNEI. Trimming removed 8 bases from V and 5 bases from J, with 9 bases in between. The CDR3 is 11 residues long. CDR3 protein: CASHGTETQYF. For the CDR3, the DNA is TGTGCCAGCCATGGGACTGAGACCCAGTACTTC.

This chain joins TRBV19 and TRBJ2-6; TRBD1 is a possible D gene (5 bases). The CDR3 spans 17 residues. Trimming shortened V by 5 bases and J by 3 bases, and 17 bases separated the two germline ends. Looked up from germline, CDR1 is LNHDA and CDR2 is SQIVND (reference sequence). CDR3 sequence (DNA): TGTGCCAGTAGTGCCCAGCCAGGGTTAGGTGGGGCCAACGTCCTGACTTTC. Protein sequence: CASSAQPGLGGANVLTF.

This clonotype appeared a few times. A read error is possible here, since a much larger clone lies one base away. The chain carries TRBV7-8 and TRBJ1-1; TRBD1 might be the D (5 bases). In germline, CDR1 is SGHVS, CDR2 FQNEAQ. This CDR3 region has 13 residues. The V end was cut by 6 bases, the J end by 2 bases, with 10 bases between. The CDR3 protein is CASRLQENTEAFF. The DNA for the CDR3 is TGTGCCAGCAGGTTACAGGAAAACACTGAAGCTTTCTTT.

Note on this clonotype: Being one base from a much bigger clone, this may be a read error. The rearrangement uses TRBV7-2 and TRBJ2-1; D is undetermined. V shed 2 bases and J shed 6 bases, with 14 bases lying between them. Germline loops: CDR1 SGHTA, CDR2 FQGNSA. This CDR3 has 15 amino acids. The CDR3 DNA sequence: TGTGCCAGCAGCTTAAGGTCCGAACAAGTCAATGAGCAGTTCTTC. Translated, it gives CASSLRSEQVNEQFF.

In this sample, this clonotype turned up many times. CDR3 region: CASSYAGEYQETQYF. CDR3 DNA: TGTGCCAGCAGTTACGCAGGAGAATACCAAGAGACCCAGTACTTC. This chain connects TRBV6-2 or TRBV6-3 to TRBJ2-5, with D unclear. Germline lookup yields CDR1 MNHEY and CDR2 SVGEGT. Trimming pared 2 bases from V and 0 bases from J, leaving 10 bases between. The CDR3 loop spans 15 amino acids.

The chain links TRBV12-3 or TRBV12-4 to TRBJ1-1, with TRBD1 as a possible D gene (6 bases). V shed 6 bases and J shed 2 bases, with 13 bases lying between them. The CDR3 is 14 amino acids. CDR3 coding DNA: TGTGCCAGCAGAATAACAGGGCTTAACACTGAAGCTTTCTTT. Protein product: CASRITGLNTEAFF.

This clonotype was observed at least ten times. V usage is TRBV6-1 and J usage is TRBJ2-1; D remains unclear. CDR1 is MNHNS and CDR2 is SASEGT in the germline V gene. V was cut by 7 bases and J by 6 bases, with 7 bases left in between. This CDR3 spans 11 amino acids. The CDR3 nucleotides are TGTGCCAGCACCCGCCGCAATGAGCAGTTCTTC. This sequence encodes CASTRRNEQFF.

This clonotype showed up many times. The genes are TRBV3-1 and TRBJ2-7; TRBD1 is a possible D gene (5 bases). Per the germline V gene, CDR1 is LGHDT and CDR2 is YNNKEL (reference sequence). This CDR3 is built from 12 residues. Trimming removed 8 bases at V and 6 bases at J, with 14 bases between. For the CDR3, the DNA is TGTGCCAGCCGCTCGATGGGGCTCGAGCAGTACTTC. Its protein product is CASRSMGLEQYF.

The chain uses TRBV10-2 and TRBJ1-2; TRBD1 matches at 7 bases. The CDR3 covers 12 residues. CDR1 is WSHSY and CDR2 is SAAADI in the germline V gene. The V segment lost 3 bases and the J segment 8 bases; nucleotides outside the gene matches: 3. The CDR3 reads CASSETGEGYTF. The CDR3 nucleotides are TGCGCCAGCAGTGAAACAGGGGAAGGCTACACCTTC.

The table lists this clonotype with many counts. The CDR3 sequence: CASSLSHVRYGYTF. For the CDR3, the DNA is TGTGCCAGCAGCCTGAGTCACGTCCGCTATGGCTACACCTTC. The chain combines TRBV3-1 with TRBJ1-2, with D unresolved. The CDR3 extends over 14 amino acids. From germline, CDR1 is LGHDT and CDR2 YNNKEL (reference sequence). V was clipped by 4 bases and J by 4 bases, with 13 bases between them.